The clone carrying this T cell receptor (beta chain) was seen at least ten times. The target antigen is unknown. Every donor gave ten milliliters of peripheral blood. These data are taken from a study of blood T cells in healthy people across ages. The study, taken as a whole, reports: Whereas aged donors had fewer naive CD4+ cells, long-lived donors had more of them and higher diversity. Strongly correlated with naive T cell percentage was TCR beta diversity. The authors considered diversity estimates from one million T cells to be underestimates.

It was with a sample-barcoded 5' primer and a J-beta primer mix that a second PCR of about 6 to 12 cycles was run. From the 5' RACE reads, TCRdb called clonotypes with MiXCR, one entry per CDR3 protein. The repertoire has about 1.5 million distinct CDR3 sequences, approximately 39% of them found once; the top ten carry roughly 3.7%. The CDR3 is 13 amino acids. V gave up 4 bases and J gave up 0 bases, with 6 bases separating them. Germline loops: CDR1 MNHEY, CDR2 SVGAGI. The specimen sequenced was blood. This sequence joins TRBV6-5 and TRBJ1-1; maybe TRBD1 (5 bases). This TCR derives from a young woman in good health. CDR3: CASSWGLNTEAFF. CDR3 nucleotides: TGTGCCAGCAGTTGGGGGTTGAACACTGAAGCTTTCTTT.